This TCR beta chain is from a study of response to subunit inactivated influenza vaccine. TCRdb processed the RT-PCR reads anew with MiXCR; each CDR3 protein has one entry. The data show over 400,000 distinct CDR3 sequences, approximately 11% seen once. Study outcomes and limitations: T cells newly recruited by each seasonal influenza vaccination are few, the authors suggested.

Germline V lookup: CDR1 SGHRS, CDR2 YFSETQ. The CDR3 has 15 residues. V lost 2 bases and J 2 bases, leaving 14 bases between the germline ends. On this clonotype itself: Its cognate antigen is unknown.

The clonotype originates from a man in his fifties or sixties who received an inactivated influenza vaccine. This specimen was PBMCs from blood, taken roughly 6 weeks after vaccination. The rearrangement uses TRBV5-1 and TRBJ2-7, with D perhaps assigned TRBD1 or TRBD2 (5 bases each). CDR3 sequence (DNA): TGCGCCAGCAGCTTAACCGGGGCGGAGGCCTACGAGCAGTACTTC. It specifies CASSLTGAEAYEQYF.